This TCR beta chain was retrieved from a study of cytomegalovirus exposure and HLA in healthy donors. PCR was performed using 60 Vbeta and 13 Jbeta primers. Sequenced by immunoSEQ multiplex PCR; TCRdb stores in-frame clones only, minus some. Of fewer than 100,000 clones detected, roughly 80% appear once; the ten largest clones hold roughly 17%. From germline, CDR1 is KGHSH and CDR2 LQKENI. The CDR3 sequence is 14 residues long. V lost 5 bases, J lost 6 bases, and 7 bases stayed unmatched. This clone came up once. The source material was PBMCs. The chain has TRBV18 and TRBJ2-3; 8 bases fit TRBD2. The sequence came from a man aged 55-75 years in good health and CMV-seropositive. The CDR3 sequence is CASSESGGQDTQYF. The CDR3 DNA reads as TGTGCCAGCTCAGAGTCGGGGGGGCAGGATACGCAGTATTTT.